This paragraph reports one T cell receptor (beta chain). Its target is unknown. This CDR3 contains 12 residues. The V and J ends lost 6 bases and 9 bases, in that order; junction bases with no gene match: 3. CDR1 and CDR2 (germline): MNHEY, SVGAGI. This specimen belongs to a study of shared clonotypes between healthy human individuals. General study results and limits: Depth of sequencing was expected to influence donor clonotype sharing. Non-shared clonotypes were found to have lower generation probabilities than the clonotypes that were shared by all four of the sorted-subset donors.

Profiled with immunoSEQ multiplex PCR; TCRdb holds only in-frame clones, not every one. Seen here are 550,000 to 800,000 clones, less than 95% observed once, and the top ten hold 34%. The TCR originated in a man younger than 35 in good health. Some clones in this sample may be carry-over from other donors' samples. V usage is TRBV6-5 and J usage is TRBJ2-3, with 10 bases matching TRBD2. The material sequenced was memory CD8+ T cells from PBMCs. The sample's subset: CD45RO+ cells pooled with CCR7-negative TemRA cells. Here the CDR3 reads CASSPTSGTQYF. The CDR3 nucleotides read TGTGCCAGCAGCCCGACTAGCGGGACGCAGTATTTT.